Listed below are T cell receptor beta chains from one sample, sequenced in a study of CD8+ T cells in alopecia areata. Sequencing used immunoSEQ multiplex PCR; TCRdb keeps in-frame clones, though not all of them. This sample has around 70,000 clones, with approximately 30% found just once. This sample comprised CD8+ T cells sorted from blood, obtained at week 4, from a patient treated with tofacitinib. All receptors come from a human donor with alopecia areata. The CDR3 runs from the conserved cysteine through the conserved F or W. Fields, in order: J gene, clone size, D gene, V gene, CDR3 protein, CDR3 DNA. D genes are given only for firm matches. Where a row states a size, it is once, few, many or the class of an expanded clone; other rows omit it.

TRBJ1-4,.,.,TRBV11-2,CASSLEPPGRWNEKLFF,TGTGCCAGCAGCTTAGAGCCCCCCGGGCGATGGAATGAAAAACTGTTTTTT
TRBJ1-4,.,TRBD1,TRBV25-1,CASSPRTGDEKLFF,TGTGCCAGCAGTCCCAGGACAGGAGATGAAAAACTGTTTTTT
TRBJ2-7,.,.,TRBV20-1,CSARVSEQYF,TGCAGTGCTAGAGTATCCGAGCAGTACTTC
TRBJ1-2,.,.,TRBV29-1,CSVGGEMDTF,TGCAGCGTTGGAGGGGAGATGGACACCTTC
TRBJ2-1,.,.,TRBV29-1,CSVVVDNEQFF,TGCAGCGTTGTCGTAGACAATGAGCAGTTCTTC
TRBJ1-2,.,.,TRBV15,CATSRDRGVVRGYTF,TGTGCCACCAGCAGAGATCGGGGAGTCGTACGCGGCTACACCTTC
TRBJ2-5,.,TRBD1,TRBV6-5,CASSTRDRVGETQYF,TGTGCCAGCAGTACCCGAGACAGGGTCGGAGAGACCCAGTACTTC
TRBJ1-5,.,TRBD1,TRBV7-6,CASSADRGLHQPQHF,TGTGCCAGCAGCGCGGACAGGGGGCTTCATCAGCCCCAGCATTTT
TRBJ2-6,few,.,TRBV29-1,CSVVGLWGSGANVLTF,TGCAGCGTTGTTGGTTTGTGGGGGTCTGGGGCCAACGTCCTGACTTTC
TRBJ1-1,.,.,TRBV29-1,CSVGEAFF,TGCAGCGTGGGCGAAGCTTTCTTT
TRBJ1-1,few,.,TRBV29-1,CSVVGPTEAFF,TGCAGCGTTGTCGGCCCCACTGAAGCTTTCTTT
TRBJ2-1,.,.,TRBV29-1,CSVPPAEQFF,TGCAGCGTTCCCCCGGCTGAGCAGTTCTTC
TRBJ1-1,.,.,TRBV5-6,CASSILSNTEAFF,TGTGCCAGCAGCATCCTAAGTAACACTGAAGCTTTCTTT
TRBJ2-7,.,TRBD2,TRBV29-1,CSVREAGGAYEQYF,TGCAGCGTCCGAGAGGCGGGAGGGGCCTACGAGCAGTACTTC
TRBJ1-1,few,.,TRBV27,CASSQGPEAFF,TGTGCCAGCAGCCAGGGCCCTGAAGCTTTCTTT
TRBJ2-5,few,TRBD2,TRBV15,CATSTPRARLAGDQETQYF,TGTGCCACCAGCACCCCGCGGGCCAGACTAGCGGGAGACCAAGAGACCCAGTACTTC
TRBJ2-4,.,TRBD1,TRBV4-1,CASSGQGRDKNIQYF,TGCGCCAGCAGCGGACAGGGTCGGGACAAAAACATTCAGTACTTC
TRBJ2-7,once,TRBD2,TRBV29-1,CSVTGTSGQRSYEQYF,TGCAGCGTTACGGGGACTAGCGGGCAGCGCTCCTACGAGCAGTACTTC
TRBJ1-5,.,.,TRBV5-1,CASSPWGGGSNQPQHF,TGCGCCAGCAGCCCTTGGGGCGGGGGTAGCAATCAGCCCCAGCATTTT
TRBJ1-1,.,.,TRBV30,CAWRPYREFETEAFF,TGTGCCTGGAGACCATACAGGGAGTTCGAGACTGAAGCTTTCTTT
TRBJ2-3,few,.,TRBV29-1,CSGYREFTDTQYF,TGCAGCGGTTACAGGGAATTCACAGATACGCAGTATTTT
TRBJ1-5,.,.,TRBV27,CASSWTLTQPQHF,TGTGCCAGCAGTTGGACTCTTACGCAGCCCCAGCATTTT
TRBJ2-5,.,TRBD2,TRBV7-9,CASSLTSGRLETQYF,TGTGCCAGCAGCTTAACTAGCGGGAGATTGGAGACCCAGTACTTC
TRBJ2-1,.,TRBD1,TRBV9,CASSVSGQGGDEQFF,TGTGCCAGCAGCGTTTCTGGACAGGGGGGCGATGAGCAGTTCTTC
TRBJ2-7,.,.,TRBV14,CATGTWREQYF,TGTGCCACAGGGACTTGGAGAGAGCAGTACTTC
TRBJ2-3,.,TRBD1,TRBV15,CATSRETGGSTDTQYF,TGTGCCACCAGCAGGGAAACAGGGGGCAGCACAGATACGCAGTATTTT
TRBJ1-1,.,.,TRBV29-1,CSVPRGTEAFF,TGCAGCGTTCCCAGGGGCACTGAAGCTTTCTTT
TRBJ1-5,.,TRBD1,TRBV27,CASSLVGTGAIQPQHF,TGTGCCAGCAGTTTAGTTGGGACAGGGGCAATCCAGCCCCAGCATTTT
TRBJ2-7,.,.,TRBV9,CASSPQRGYEQYF,TGTGCCAGCAGCCCACAAAGAGGGTACGAGCAGTACTTC
TRBJ1-2,few,TRBD1,TRBV9,CASSDPQGYNYGYTF,TGTGCCAGCAGCGATCCACAGGGGTATAACTATGGCTACACCTTC
TRBJ2-5,few,.,TRBV7-9,CASSLGAETQYF,TGTGCCAGCAGCTTAGGGGCCGAGACCCAGTACTTC
TRBJ1-5,few,.,TRBV29-1,CSVWTEGNQPQHF,TGCAGCGTATGGACAGAGGGCAATCAGCCCCAGCATTTT
TRBJ2-2,few,.,TRBV29-1,CSVEMVNTGELFF,TGCAGCGTTGAAATGGTGAACACCGGGGAGCTGTTTTTT
TRBJ2-6,few,TRBD1,TRBV4-1,CASSQAAGGNSGANVLTF,TGCGCCAGCAGCCAAGCGGCAGGGGGCAATTCTGGGGCCAACGTCCTGACTTTC
TRBJ2-3,few,.,TRBV29-1,CSVETDSTDTQYF,TGCAGCGTTGAAACAGACAGCACAGATACGCAGTATTTT
TRBJ2-5,.,.,TRBV15,CATSSPEEASEYEKYF,TGTGCCACCAGCAGTCCGGAAGAGGCTAGCGAGTACGAGAAGTACTTC
TRBJ2-3,.,TRBD2,TRBV7-6,CASSFSGRAVDTQYF,TGTGCCAGCAGCTTTAGCGGGAGGGCCGTGGATACGCAGTATTTT
TRBJ2-1,few,.,TRBV29-1,CSVVVNEQFF,TGCAGCGTTGTGGTAAATGAGCAGTTCTTC
TRBJ2-7,few,TRBD2,TRBV19,CASSIYYTGGSEQYF,TGTGCCAGTAGTATATACTACACCGGGGGGAGCGAGCAGTACTTC
TRBJ1-4,.,.,TRBV6-1,CASSEPRLATNEKLFF,TGTGCCAGCAGTGAACCCAGACTTGCAACTAATGAAAAACTGTTTTTT
TRBJ1-1,.,.,TRBV7-2,CASSLVGTNTEAFF,TGTGCCAGCAGCTTAGTTGGGACAAACACTGAAGCTTTCTTT
TRBJ2-1,.,.,TRBV4-3,CASSQEWGLADSSSYNEQFF,TGCGCCAGCAGCCAAGAATGGGGGCTAGCGGATAGCAGCTCCTACAATGAGCAGTTCTTC
TRBJ2-7,few,.,TRBV18,CASSPGTQPYEQYF,TGTGCCAGCTCACCGGGGACGCAGCCCTACGAGCAGTACTTC
TRBJ2-3,few,TRBD2,TRBV7-6,CASSLPRSGRMADTQYF,TGTGCCAGCAGCTTACCCCGTAGCGGGAGGATGGCAGATACGCAGTATTTT
TRBJ2-3,many,.,TRBV9,CASSGLTDTQYF,TGTGCCAGCAGCGGTCTCACAGATACGCAGTATTTT
TRBJ2-5,.,.,TRBV28,CASSLNQRQTQYF,TGTGCCAGCAGTTTAAATCAGCGACAGACCCAGTACTTC
TRBJ2-7,few,TRBD1,TRBV28,CASSLFLTGAYYEQYF,TGTGCCAGCAGTTTGTTTCTGACAGGGGCATACTACGAGCAGTACTTC
TRBJ2-7,.,TRBD1,TRBV5-4,CASSRDRGQLEQYF,TGTGCCAGCAGCCGGGACAGGGGTCAGCTCGAGCAGTACTTC
TRBJ2-2,.,TRBD2,TRBV7-8,CASSAFGTSLSGELFF,TGTGCCAGCAGCGCGTTTGGGACTAGCCTCTCCGGGGAGCTGTTTTTT
TRBJ2-5,few,.,TRBV29-1,CSVEGGEGGETQYF,TGCAGCGTTGAAGGGGGAGAAGGTGGGGAGACCCAGTACTTC
TRBJ2-7,few,TRBD2,TRBV29-1,CSVAGGVSRLAGEFYEQYF,TGCAGCGTTGCGGGCGGCGTGTCGCGACTAGCGGGAGAATTCTACGAGCAGTACTTC
TRBJ2-1,.,TRBD2,TRBV29-1,CSVAGVGNEQFF,TGCAGCGTCGCGGGAGTCGGCAATGAGCAGTTCTTC
TRBJ2-1,.,.,TRBV6-1,CASSESGRPYNEQFF,TGTGCCAGCAGTGAATCGGGGAGACCCTACAATGAGCAGTTCTTC